This T cell receptor beta chain was documented in a study of cytomegalovirus exposure and HLA in healthy donors (dated by TCRdb to about 2017). Concerning the study at large: According to an earlier analysis of 550 to 700 of the donors, about 179 million T cells yielded over 90 million unique TCR beta sequences and around 280 Gb of sequence data. An early release covering more than 500 HLA-typed donors comprised roughly 300 gigabases of sequencing data and roughly 86 million unique TCR sequences. Of the roughly 390 genotyped donors, around 81% fell in the genetic ancestry cluster associated with self-reported Caucasian donors. The study aimed to test whether cataloging public T cell receptors could reveal signatures of past pathogen exposure. The T cell repertoires of 550 to 850 subjects were profiled by immunosequencing and related to cytomegalovirus serostatus. Along with the roughly 610-subject first cohort, a separate validation cohort of some 130 different subjects was used. To predict cytomegalovirus infection status, the study combined high-throughput TCR immunosequencing, statistical association of individual TCRs with disease status, and machine learning. In a later analysis, previously published TCR beta repertoires from 670 or so donors were re-analyzed and high-resolution HLA genotyping was added so that TCR occurrence patterns could be studied. The later analysis used no new phenotypic data to find candidate immune exposures, relying instead on TCR beta sequences and their occurrence across donors. An earlier analysis of approximately 630 of the donors applied high-throughput TCR beta sequencing to assess whether each TCR beta V gene segment acted as functional or pseudogenic. Donor age, sex, ethnicity and CMV serostatus were compiled alongside the repertoire data. In a later genetic analysis, genome-wide SNP genotypes for about 55% of the roughly 700 donors were used, and that subset was treated as a discovery cohort. Every repertoire in the discovery cohort had been generated on one and the same sequencing platform. Both class I and class II loci were covered by HLA typing, at four-digit resolution. The number of typed donors differed by locus: roughly 629-630 for A, B, C, DRB1 and DQB1; 500 to 550 for DQA1; approximately 600 for DPA1; and 400 to 480 for DPB1. Roughly 5 DR-DQ haplotypes were handled as single units for association and clustering, since linkage in the cohort was strong. Across 398 genotyped donors of the cohort, an average of approximately 200,000 unique TCR beta nucleotide sequences per donor were sequenced, and 15% to 20% of those sequences were non-productive. Summary of the overall study and its limitations: A few of the identified cytomegalovirus-associated TCR beta chains were confirmed in vitro to be specific for cytomegalovirus antigens. The presence/absence analyses assumed that sequencing depth was roughly uniform across donors, and that assumption may not be true. A cluster of highly shared sequence variants was judged likely to be a technical artifact of the sequencing pipeline. In a later genetic analysis, fewer N-insertions in productive TCRs were reported among donors in an Asian-associated ancestry cluster than the approximately 710-donor mean. Linkage disequilibrium might explain the correlated functional status among segregating V segments, but an unknown experimental factor could not be ruled out. The authors suggested that the approach could potentially be extended to other disease states and immunological phenotypes. A further reported finding was that TCR beta sequences accurately predicted the HLA-A and HLA-B alleles for most subjects in the first cohort. A later genetic analysis associated a missense DCLRE1C variant with V-gene and J-gene trimming of TCR beta chains, and an independent cohort replicated the association. A later analysis found that TCR association rates varied across HLA loci, with DRB1 alleles showing the most associated TCRs and HLA-C alleles the fewest. The cohort was sequenced for TCR beta chains only, and without alpha or paired-chain data the features that could be detected were limited. In a later analysis, HLA-associated TCR beta chains were found to be more clonally expanded and to have lower generation probabilities than equally common non-associated chains. Immune exposure information for the cohort was limited to CMV serostatus. In an earlier analysis of approximately 590 of the donors, most TCR beta V segments appeared in productive rearrangements about 87% or about 30% of the time, broadly matching IMGT annotations. The earlier analysis of about 600 of the donors excluded approximately 15 rarely observed V segments, including chromosome 9 orphons, because counts were too low. Most TCR sequences were seen in very few donors, while some public TCRs were found in many individuals. When HLA alleles, especially DR and DQ, strongly co-occurred, attributing TCR associations to individual alleles was difficult. HLA typing was unavailable for some donors at each locus, so association tests used only the typed subset. The classifier was reported to diagnose cytomegalovirus status with high specificity and sensitivity in both the original cohort and the validation cohort. Several of the top co-occurrence clusters appeared to be linked to parvovirus B19, influenza, CMV and Epstein-Barr virus, according to a later analysis. At a false discovery rate of 0.05, a later analysis linked about 16,000 TCR beta sequences to specific HLA alleles. The study gave a list of roughly 150 TCR beta chains associated with cytomegalovirus. Most CMV-associated TCR beta chains appeared to be HLA-restricted in a later analysis, and the HLA associations seemed to be driven largely by CMV exposure. Because the 87-base-pair reads could not distinguish some IMGT-functional V segments, including TRBV6-2 and TRBV6-3, those segments were excluded.

The cohort comprised 550 to 700 healthy bone marrow donors. All cohort members were sampled while nominally healthy, although unrecorded immune exposures were likely present. The donor was CMV seronegative and belonged to the group of over 350 seronegative cohort members. A peripheral blood sample was provided by each donor, and peripheral blood mononuclear cells were used for TCR beta sequencing. Genomic DNA extraction from the blood cell samples was performed with the Qiagen DNeasy Blood Extraction Kit. This clone was counted once. Its antigen target is currently unknown. Per-base quality was not reported, and no clone a single base away is much larger than it. Per the germline V gene, SGHDT is the CDR1 and YYEEEE is the CDR2. The CDR3 starts with the cysteine, ends with the phenylalanine, and has 16 residues. The sequence is cut down to CDR3 DNA, 48 bases in frame from base 1. V is pruned by 0 bases and J by 5 bases, leaving 5 bases of the junction without a gene match.

The library came from the immunoSEQ multiplex PCR assay. The multiplex PCR relied on a mix of 60 forward primers for TCR Vbeta segments and 13 reverse primers for TCR Jbeta segments. The CDR3 region of rearranged TCR beta genes was amplified from genomic DNA with a multiplex PCR assay. The Illumina HiSeq System was used to sequence the amplified TCR beta libraries as 87-base-pair reads. Per the authors' processing: A later analysis counted tens of millions of unique TCR beta chains across the 640 or so repertoires, and approximately 11 million of these chains were shared by at least two donors. Raw reads were error-corrected and collapsed into unique sequences with a nearest-neighbor algorithm that merged closely related sequences to remove PCR and sequencing errors. V, D and J gene segments were assigned by aligning CDR3 sequences to IMGT reference sequences. For a sequence to be retained, at least a six-nucleotide match to both a V gene segment and a J gene segment was required. A rearrangement was called productive if the CDR3 had no stop codons and remained in frame with V and J, and every other rearrangement was called non-productive. Following IMGT convention, CDR3 was defined as the stretch from the second conserved V-encoded cysteine to the conserved J-encoded phenylalanine. The earlier analysis of 550 to 650 of the donors excluded any sequence lacking an unambiguous match to a single V gene segment. An earlier analysis of 500 to 600 of the donors classified V segments as functional when productive rearrangements were above 56.7% and as segregating when the standard deviation between donors was above 5%. A statistical classification framework was built for diagnosing cytomegalovirus status from the catalog of TCR beta chain sequences. In a later analysis, V and J genes were assigned by comparing TCR nucleotide sequences against IMGT/GENE-DB human TR gene sequences. A later analysis assigned CDR3 sequences and most-parsimonious VDJ recombination scenarios with the TCRdist pipeline. In a later analysis, each TCR beta chain was defined by its CDR3 amino acid sequence together with its V-gene family, and reads without a unique V-gene family were excluded. As a way to deal with suspected cross-contamination and a sequencing artifact, a later analysis dropped hundreds of nucleotide sequences that were highly shared and had low generation probability. In a later analysis, a clonal expansion index was calculated for each public chain from normalized within-repertoire ranks of inferred template counts. A later analysis computed generation probabilities with a VDJ recombination model fitted to out-of-frame rearrangements, and checked the results against IGoR. In a later analysis, hypergeometric tests were used to score TCR-TCR, TCR-HLA and TCR-CMV co-occurrence, with a repertoire-size bias correction applied to TCR pairs. To estimate false discovery rates, a later analysis permuted the HLA or CMV assignments 20 times. In a later analysis, co-occurring TCRs were grouped with DBSCAN, and TCRdist sequence similarity was added when clustering was performed within HLA-allele-positive subsets. For co-occurrence clustering, repertoires with fewer than 30,000 or more than 120,000 public chains were excluded, along with a handful of repertoires with anomalous nucleotide sharing. The source is immuneACCESS, and TCRdb retained only in-frame sequences with V and J called. Part of the clones is not carried over; for the studies checked, unresolved V genes explain less than half of this, and the remainder is unexplained. That table gives V, J and clone size, and the DNA gave D and trimming. The sample table holds 95,000 to 150,000 clones, of which roughly four fifths were seen once. The top ten clonotypes cover under 2% of the sample.

The TCR originated in a man in his late teens or twenties in good health and CMV-seronegative. Material: PBMCs. The chain links TRBV5-6 with TRBJ2-2; 9 bases in the junction line up with TRBD1. The CDR3 region reads CASSLEGQGWTGELFF. Read as DNA, the sequence is TGTGCCAGCAGCTTGGAAGGACAGGGGTGGACCGGGGAGCTGTTTTTT.